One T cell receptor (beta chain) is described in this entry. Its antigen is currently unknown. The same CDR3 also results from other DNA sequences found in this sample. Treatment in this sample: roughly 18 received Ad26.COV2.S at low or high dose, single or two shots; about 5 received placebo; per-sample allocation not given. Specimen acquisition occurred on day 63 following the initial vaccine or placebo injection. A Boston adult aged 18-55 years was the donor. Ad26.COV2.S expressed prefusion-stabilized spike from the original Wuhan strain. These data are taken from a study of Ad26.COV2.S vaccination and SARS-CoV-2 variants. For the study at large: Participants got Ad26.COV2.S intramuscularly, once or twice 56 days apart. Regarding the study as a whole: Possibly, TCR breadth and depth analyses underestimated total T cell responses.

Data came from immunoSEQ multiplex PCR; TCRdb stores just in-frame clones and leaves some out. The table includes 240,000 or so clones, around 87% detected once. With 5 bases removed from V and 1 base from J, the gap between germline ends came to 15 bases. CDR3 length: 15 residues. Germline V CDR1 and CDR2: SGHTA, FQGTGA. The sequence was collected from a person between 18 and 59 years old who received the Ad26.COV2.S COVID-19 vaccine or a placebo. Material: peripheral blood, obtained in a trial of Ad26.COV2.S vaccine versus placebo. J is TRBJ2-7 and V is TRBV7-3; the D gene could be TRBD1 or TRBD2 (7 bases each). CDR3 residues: CASSPRGGPSYEQYF. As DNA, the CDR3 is TGTGCCAGCAGCCCCAGGGGGGGACCTTCCTACGAGCAGTACTTC.